The next 28 T cell receptor beta chains were all read from a single sample in a study of cytomegalovirus exposure and HLA in healthy donors. Data came from immunoSEQ multiplex PCR; TCRdb stores just in-frame clones and leaves some out. Among some 200,000 clones, approximately 90% were seen once, and the ten largest hold approximately 1.1%. Sequencing was performed on PBMCs. The receptor source for this set is a woman aged 18-29 years in good health and CMV-seronegative.

The chain combines TRBV6-1 with TRBJ1-1; 7 bases line up with TRBD1. With V trimmed by 3 bases and J by 2 bases, 3 bases remained unmatched. CDR3 size: 14 residues. Germline lookup yields CDR1 MNHNS and CDR2 SASEGT. The chain's CDR3 is CASSDRGINTEAFF. CDR3 nucleotide sequence: TGTGCCAGCAGTGACAGGGGGATTAACACTGAAGCTTTCTTT.

The chain carries TRBV14 and TRBJ2-3, with D possibly TRBD2 on 6 matching bases. Germline CDR1 is SGHDN and CDR2 is FVKESK. This CDR3 is 17 amino acids long. The V end lost 4 bases, the J end lost 0 bases, and 17 bases lay between the germline ends. The CDR3 loop is CASSRRLVGGSTDTQYF. The CDR3 nucleotides read TGTGCCAGCAGCCGGCGCTTGGTCGGGGGAAGCACAGATACGCAGTATTTT.

CDR3 sequence (DNA): TGTGCCAGCAGTTTGGGGCCTGGAAACACCATATATTTT. Translation: CASSLGPGNTIYF. This chain links TRBV6-5 with TRBJ1-3; a weak D match, TRBD1 (5 bases). Between the trimmed V and J ends, which lost 4 bases and 2 bases, there was a span of 6 bases. Germline V gene data show CDR1 as MNHEY and CDR2 as SVGAGI. The CDR3 has 13 residues.

This clone showed up just once. This chain uses TRBV30 with TRBJ1-2; maybe TRBD1 (5 bases). Between the trimmed V and J ends, which lost 4 bases and 3 bases, there was a span of 6 bases. This CDR3 is 11 amino acids long. The germline V gene encodes CDR1 GTSNPN and CDR2 SVGIG (reference sequence). As DNA, the CDR3 is TGTGCCTGGAAAGGGGACTATGGCTACACCTTC. Amino acids: CAWKGDYGYTF.

This clone was recorded once. V is TRBV10-3 and J is TRBJ1-6; D is unclear. The CDR3 consists of 13 residues. The germline V and J ends were trimmed by 10 bases and 0 bases, with 7 bases remaining between them. CDR1 is ENHRY, CDR2 SYGVKD, per germline. CDR3: CASRDSYNSPLHF. CDR3 DNA sequence: TGTGCCAGCCGGGACTCCTATAATTCACCCCTCCACTTT.

This chain links TRBV7-7 with TRBJ2-7; 9 bases fit TRBD1. J was trimmed by 1 base and V by 1 base; bases with no gene match: 14. This CDR3 comprises 19 residues. Germline assignment: CDR1 SSHAT and CDR2 FNYEAQ (reference sequence). CDR3 nucleotides: TGTGCCAGCAGCTTAGGAGACAGGGGGACAGGGACAAATTCCTACGAGCAGTACTTC. Translation: CASSLGDRGTGTNSYEQYF.

This chain links TRBV9 with TRBJ2-4, with 11 nucleotides matching TRBD2. CDR3 length equals 19 residues. CDR1 is SGDLS, CDR2 YYNGEE, per germline. V lost 2 bases, J lost 3 bases, and 13 bases stayed unmatched. CDR3 in amino acids: CASSVGTSGPGGGKNIQYF. As DNA, the CDR3 is TGTGCCAGCAGCGTTGGGACTAGCGGACCGGGGGGAGGCAAAAACATTCAGTACTTC. The variable domain in full, completed from reference TRBV9 and TRBJ2-4, reads DSGVTQTPKHLITATGQRVTLRCSPRSGDLSVYWYQQSLDQGLQFLIQYYNGEERAKGNILERFSAQQFPDLHSELNLSSLELGDSALYFCASSVGTSGPGGGKNIQYFGAGTRLSVL.

This clone was seen once. This chain links TRBV27 with TRBJ2-7; 14 nucleotides agree with TRBD2. Per germline, CDR1 MNHEY and CDR2 SMNVEV (reference sequence). The CDR3 is 21 residues long. The trim removed 0 bases at V and 3 bases at J, leaving 16 bases unmatched. As DNA, the CDR3 is TGTGCCAGCAGTTTATCGGCCTCAACCTCCTTCGGACTAGCGGGAGGCTACGAGCAGTACTTC. Protein sequence: CASSLSASTSFGLAGGYEQYF.

V usage is TRBV6-5 and J usage is TRBJ2-3; tentative D call: TRBD2 (6 bases). From germline, CDR1 is MNHEY and CDR2 SVGAGI. CDR3 length equals 15 residues. The ends were cut back, 2 bases at V and 5 bases at J, with 14 bases in the middle. The CDR3 spells CASSYGGQGGDTQYF. The CDR3 bases are TGTGCCAGCAGTTACGGAGGGCAAGGCGGAGATACGCAGTATTTT.

This chain uses TRBV2 with TRBJ2-7, with D maybe TRBD1 (6 bases). The CDR3 totals 14 residues. V was pared by 10 bases and J by 2 bases, with 18 bases between. CDR1 is SNHLY, CDR2 FYNNEI, per germline. The CDR3, as DNA: TGTGCCATCTACACGGACAGAACAGCCTACGAGCAGTACTTC. The encoded protein is CAIYTDRTAYEQYF.

The chain joins TRBV5-1 to TRBJ2-3, with TRBD2 identical over 8 bases. V lost 1 base and J lost 2; bases outside the gene matches: 6. CDR3 size: 16 residues. The germline V gene has CDR1 SGHRS and CDR2 YFSETQ. The CDR3 DNA reads as TGCGCCAGCAGCTTGCGGGTAGCGGGGACCACAGATACGCAGTATTTT. Translating gives CASSLRVAGTTDTQYF.

J is TRBJ1-6 and V is TRBV19; possibly TRBD1 for D (5 bases). The length of the CDR3 is 14 residues. The germline CDR1 and CDR2 sequences are LNHDA and SQIVND (reference sequence). The germline V and J ends were trimmed by 6 bases and 7 bases, with 13 bases remaining between them. Here the CDR3 reads CASRTEFGNSPLHF. Written as DNA, the CDR3 is TGTGCCAGTAGGACAGAATTTGGAAATTCACCCCTCCACTTT.

The V gene is TRBV7-8, the J gene TRBJ2-5; D is perhaps TRBD2 (5 bases). The CDR3 is made up of 16 amino acids. V shed 4 bases and J shed 2 bases, with 17 bases lying between them. The V gene's germline CDR1 is SGHVS and CDR2 FQNEAQ. CDR3 loop: CASSSTRRLPQETQYF. DNA of the CDR3: TGTGCCAGCAGCTCCACCAGGCGACTACCGCAAGAGACCCAGTACTTC.

This clone appeared once. The chain carries TRBV30 and TRBJ2-1, with TRBD2 matching over 8 bases. Looked up from germline, CDR1 is GTSNPN and CDR2 is SVGIG (reference sequence). This CDR3 region has 17 residues. Germline trimming cut 1 base from V and 8 bases from J; bases unmatched to any gene: 16. The CDR3, as DNA: TGTGCCTGGAGTGGCCCCACAAAAGCGGGAGATTTCTATGAGCAGTTCTTC. This encodes CAWSGPTKAGDFYEQFF. The full variable domain, with the rest looked up from reference TRBV30 and TRBJ2-1, is SQTIHQWPATLVQPVGSPLSLECTVEGTSNPNLYWYRQAAGRGLQLLFYSVGIGQISSEVPQNLSASRPQDRQFILSSKKLLLSDSGFYLCAWSGPTKAGDFYEQFFGPGTRLTVL.

V and J are TRBV27 and TRBJ2-1; 8 nucleotides agree with TRBD2. This CDR3 has 16 residues. Unmatched junction bases numbered 14, after V lost 7 bases and J lost 6 bases. CDR1 MNHEY and CDR2 SMNVEV come from the germline V gene (reference sequence). The DNA of the CDR3 is TGTGCCAGCACCCGTCTTCCAGCGGGAGAAGGCAATGAGCAGTTCTTC. This translates into CASTRLPAGEGNEQFF.

V and J are TRBV10-2 and TRBJ2-7, with D uncertain. Trimming shortened V by 3 bases and J by 0 bases, and 9 bases separated the two germline ends. CDR3 size: 14 residues. The V gene's germline CDR1 is WSHSY and CDR2 SAAADI. The CDR3 DNA sequence: TGCGCCAGCAGTGATCACAGTAACTCCTACGAGCAGTACTTC. This gives the protein CASSDHSNSYEQYF.

The V call is TRBV19, the J call TRBJ1-5; TRBD1 agrees at 7 bases. CDR3 length: 15 residues. The junction had 10 bases not matched to a gene; V was cut back by 8 bases and J by 3 bases. Germline CDR1 and CDR2: LNHDA and SQIVND (reference sequence). CDR3 nucleotide sequence: TGTGCCAGTTCGGTCGAGACAGGGTCCAATCAGCCCCAGCATTTT. Protein product: CASSVETGSNQPQHF.

This chain connects TRBV5-1 to TRBJ2-5; perhaps TRBD2 as D (5 bases). V was pared by 1 base and J by 5 bases, with 12 bases between. The CDR3 consists of 14 residues. CDR1 and CDR2 from the germline V gene are SGHRS and YFSETQ. The CDR3 sequence: CASSLRRAGETQYF. CDR3 nucleotides: TGCGCCAGCAGCTTGCGGCGGGCGGGTGAGACCCAGTACTTC.

This clone was picked up one time. The gene calls are TRBV23-1 and TRBJ2-1, with 7 bases matching TRBD1. TRBV23-1 is an ORF, with its function uncertain. This CDR3 spans 19 amino acids. With 4 bases clipped from V and 9 bases from J, the junction kept 24 bases outside the gene matches. DNA for the CDR3: TGCGCCAGCAGTCGTCTCCTTGGCGACAGGGACCTTCTGGGTGCTGAGCAGTTCTTC. It is translated as CASSRLLGDRDLLGAEQFF.

This clone has just a few counts. The chain combines TRBV19 with TRBJ2-7; 9 nucleotides match TRBD1. The V segment lost 7 bases and the J segment 7 bases; nucleotides outside the gene matches: 8. Germline assignment: CDR1 LNHDA and CDR2 SQIVND (reference sequence). CDR3 size: 13 residues. The CDR3 is CASKASGTGEQYF. CDR3 DNA: TGTGCCAGTAAAGCTAGTGGGACAGGGGAGCAGTACTTC. The whole variable domain, filled in from reference TRBV19 and TRBJ2-7, reads DGGITQSPKYLFRKEGQNVTLSCEQNLNHDAMYWYRQDPGQGLRLIYYSQIVNDFQKGDIAEGYSVSREKKESFPLTVTSAQKNPTAFYLCASKASGTGEQYFGPGTRLTVT.

The V call is TRBV5-6, the J call TRBJ1-1; TRBD1 is a possible D gene (6 bases). The CDR3 runs to 12 residues. Germline V gene lookup returns CDR1 SGHDT and CDR2 YYEEEE. V lost 0 bases, J lost 8 bases, and 8 bases lay in between. This CDR3 is CASSLADREAFF. The DNA of the CDR3 is TGTGCCAGCAGCTTGGCCGACAGGGAAGCTTTCTTT.

The rearrangement joins TRBV25-1 to TRBJ1-6; no clear D gene. The CDR3 length is 14 residues. CDR1 MGHDK and CDR2 SYGVNS come from the germline V gene. V gave up 5 bases and J gave up 7 bases, with 12 bases separating them. The CDR3 nucleotides read TGTGCCAGCAGTCCGGGGTCGCAGAATTCACCCCTCCACTTT. It encodes CASSPGSQNSPLHF.

The chain has TRBV18 and TRBJ2-7; 8 bases agree with TRBD1. CDR1 is KGHSH, CDR2 LQKENI, per germline. Unmatched junction bases numbered 5, after V lost 8 bases and J lost 2 bases. This CDR3 is 13 amino acids long. CDR3 sequence reads: CASADRDPYEQYF. CDR3 DNA sequence: TGTGCCAGCGCGGACAGGGACCCCTACGAGCAGTACTTC.

This clone was counted between two and nine times. V is TRBV2 and J is TRBJ1-5; no clear D. Germline V gene sequence: CDR1 SNHLY, CDR2 FYNNEI. This CDR3 is 11 amino acids long. The V end lost 6 bases, the J end lost 4 bases, and 4 bases lay between the germline ends. CDR3 nucleotides: TGTGCCAGCAGCTTTAATCAGCCCCAGCATTTT. It encodes CASSFNQPQHF.

V usage is TRBV7-2 and J usage is TRBJ2-3, with TRBD2 matching over 12 bases. Looked up from germline, CDR1 is SGHTA and CDR2 is FQGNSA. Trimming took 1 base from V and 8 from J; bases not matched to a gene: 7. This CDR3 is built from 16 residues. CDR3 in amino acids: CASSLDSSGRGGTQYF. CDR3 sequence (DNA): TGTGCCAGCAGCTTAGATTCTAGCGGGAGGGGGGGTACGCAGTATTTT.

The V and J genes are TRBV5-4 and TRBJ2-2, with D tentatively TRBD2 (5 bases). Germline V gives CDR1 SGHNT, CDR2 YYREEE (reference sequence). There are 14 residues in the CDR3. The germline V and J ends were trimmed by 4 bases and 6 bases, with 13 bases remaining between them. For the CDR3, the DNA is TGTGCCAGCAGCCCGCCAGCGGCCCCCGGGGAGCTGTTTTTT. Its protein product is CASSPPAAPGELFF.

This clone occurred a few times. V is TRBV19 and J is TRBJ1-1; D perhaps matches TRBD1 (5 bases). Trimming left V 7 bases short and J 1 base short, with 10 bases between. The CDR3 runs 13 residues. Germline CDR1 reads LNHDA; CDR2 reads SQIVND (reference sequence). CDR3 region: CASIRTGNTEAFF. In DNA form, the CDR3 reads TGTGCCAGTATAAGAACAGGGAACACTGAAGCTTTCTTT.

The gene calls are TRBV5-1 and TRBJ1-4, with D uncertain. The ends were cut back, 0 bases at V and 4 bases at J, with 10 bases in the middle. This CDR3 is built from 15 residues. Germline values: CDR1 SGHRS, CDR2 YFSETQ. CDR3 sequence reads: CASSLVGGGNEKLFF. The DNA of the CDR3 is TGCGCCAGCAGCTTGGTTGGCGGAGGTAATGAAAAACTGTTTTTT.